The next 20 T cell receptor beta chains were all read from a single sample in a study of T cells after yellow fever vaccination (dated by TCRdb to about 2019). Libraries were prepared through 5' RACE. Sequencing was performed on an Illumina HiSeq 2500. Using fastp trimming at Q25 and MiXCR clonotype assembly, TCRdb reanalyzed the public sequencing data and kept in-frame beta chains. A single entry per CDR3 protein holds the most common genes and DNA from its merged rows. The sample table contains 100,000 to 150,000 distinct CDR3 sequences; only one count was recorded for 6% to 8% of them. The top ten constitute roughly 2.6% of the sample. The treatment or condition label corresponds to: live attenuated yellow fever vaccine strain. The material was CD4+ T cells sorted from PBMCs, obtained 9 to 11 days after the first yellow fever vaccination. These TCRs come from a man between 18 and 29 years old who received the YFV17D yellow fever vaccine.

This clonotype has ten or more counts. The V gene is TRBV5-1, the J gene TRBJ2-2; the match to TRBD1 covers 9 bases. The germline CDR1 and CDR2 sequences are SGHRS and YFSETQ. V shed 4 bases, J shed 4 bases, and the junction held 5 bases outside the gene matches. The CDR3 is 15 residues long. The CDR3 here is CASSPDRGITGELFF. The CDR3 DNA follows: TGCGCCAGCAGCCCGGACAGGGGTATCACCGGGGAGCTGTTTTTT.

This clonotype was counted at least ten times. The rearrangement joins TRBV6-6 to TRBJ1-5; D uncertain. CDR3 length: 12 amino acids. Germline CDR1 reads MNHNY; CDR2 reads SVGAGI (reference sequence). Trimming took off 1 base at V and 7 bases at J, with 5 bases between the two ends. CDR3 sequence reads: CASSYLAQPQHF. In DNA form, the CDR3 reads TGTGCCAGCAGTTACTTGGCCCAGCCCCAGCATTTT.

This clonotype was counted many times. The chain couples TRBV6-6 to TRBJ1-1; D gene ambiguous. The CDR3 length is 12 residues. The germline V and J ends were trimmed by 6 bases and 3 bases, with 8 bases remaining between them. Germline CDR1 and CDR2: MNHNY and SVGAGI (reference sequence). The CDR3, as DNA: TGTGCCAGCAGACTTTTGGACACTGAAGCTTTCTTT. Encoded protein: CASRLLDTEAFF.

This clonotype has a count of ten or more. The genes are TRBV2 and TRBJ2-3; weak D call: TRBD2 (5 bases). CDR1 is SNHLY, CDR2 FYNNEI, per germline. The V end was cut by 7 bases, the J end by 4 bases, with 9 bases between. This CDR3 spans 12 amino acids. CDR3 sequence reads: CASTTDSDTQYF. In DNA form, the CDR3 reads TGTGCCAGCACCACGGACTCAGATACGCAGTATTTT.

This clonotype occurred many times. The rearrangement uses TRBV28 and TRBJ1-1, with D hard to call. V shed 7 bases and J shed 6 bases, with 12 bases lying between them. The CDR3 is 12 residues long. From germline, CDR1 is MDHEN and CDR2 SYDVKM. The CDR3 reads CASNPRRSEAFF. CDR3 DNA: TGTGCCAGCAATCCCCGGCGCTCTGAAGCTTTCTTT.

This clonotype was seen repeatedly, ten times or more. CDR3 region: CASSLLQGNTEAFF. CDR3 bases: TGCGCCAGCAGCCTCTTGCAGGGGAACACTGAAGCTTTCTTT. This chain uses TRBV5-1 with TRBJ1-1; D perhaps matches TRBD1 (5 bases). The CDR3 spans 14 residues. V lost 4 bases to trimming and J lost 1 base, with 11 bases between them. CDR1 is SGHRS and CDR2 is YFSETQ in the germline V gene.

There are many counts of this clonotype. CDR3 coding DNA: TGTGCCAGCAGCGCCGGAGGGAGCTCCTACAATGAGCAGTTCTTC. This encodes CASSAGGSSYNEQFF. This chain uses TRBV7-3 with TRBJ2-1, with D perhaps matching TRBD2 (6 bases). The CDR3 covers 15 residues. The V gene's germline CDR1 is SGHTA and CDR2 FQGTGA. Trimming pared 5 bases from V and 0 bases from J, leaving 11 bases between. Drawing the rest from reference TRBV7-3 and TRBJ2-1, the complete variable domain is GAGVSQTPSNKVTEKGKYVELRCDPISGHTALYWYRQSLGQGPEFLIYFQGTGAADDSGLPNDRFFAVRPEGSVSTLKIQRTERGDSAVYLCASSAGGSSYNEQFFGPGTRLTVL.

This clonotype was seen repeatedly, ten times or more. The chain combines TRBV12-3 or TRBV12-4 with TRBJ2-5; D tentatively fits TRBD1 or TRBD2 (6 bases each). Trimming cost V 3 bases and J 2 bases, with 13 bases left between them. The CDR3 contains 15 residues. CDR3 sequence: CASSFSGAQQETQYF. The CDR3, as DNA: TGTGCCAGCAGTTTCTCGGGGGCACAACAAGAGACCCAGTACTTC.

This clonotype appeared many times. The chain combines TRBV7-2 with TRBJ2-7; D perhaps matches TRBD2 (6 bases). CDR3 length equals 13 residues. Germline lookup yields CDR1 SGHTA and CDR2 FQGNSA. The V gene lost 7 bases and the J gene lost 7 bases, with 17 bases spanning the gap. CDR3 DNA: TGTGCCAGCACCCAGACGGGAGCGAGAGAGCAGTACTTC. Protein product: CASTQTGAREQYF.

This clonotype has ten or more counts. The V and J genes are TRBV5-1 and TRBJ2-2, with D hard to call. Looked up from germline, CDR1 is SGHRS and CDR2 is YFSETQ. V was clipped by 4 bases and J by 2 bases, with 15 bases between them. The length of the CDR3 is 16 residues. CDR3 protein: CASSPRAKVNTGELFF. The CDR3 DNA sequence: TGCGCCAGCAGCCCTAGGGCCAAGGTCAACACCGGGGAGCTGTTTTTT.

This clonotype was counted many times. This rearrangement joins TRBV7-6 to TRBJ2-5; TRBD2 is a possible D gene (6 bases). Per the germline V gene, CDR1 is SGHVS and CDR2 is FNYEAQ. The germline V and J ends were trimmed by 3 bases and 4 bases, with 18 bases remaining between them. The CDR3 loop spans 16 amino acids. The CDR3 DNA follows: TGTGCCAGCAGCTTTATCGTCGCGGGGAGCGTAGAGACCCAGTACTTC. Amino acids: CASSFIVAGSVETQYF.

This clonotype was seen many times. V is TRBV12-3 or TRBV12-4 and J is TRBJ1-5, with 7 bases identical to TRBD1. The CDR3 sequence is 14 residues long. V gave up 6 bases and J gave up 0 bases; unmatched junction bases: 2. The CDR3 region is CASRTGFSNQPQHF. The CDR3 coding sequence is TGTGCCAGCAGGACAGGGTTTAGCAATCAGCCCCAGCATTTT.

This clonotype appeared many times. This chain connects TRBV11-2 to TRBJ2-3, with D maybe TRBD1 (5 bases). The CDR3 is made up of 13 amino acids. V lost 3 bases and J 4 bases, leaving 8 bases between the germline ends. Germline V lookup: CDR1 SGHAT, CDR2 FQNNGV. Written as DNA, the CDR3 is TGTGCCAGCAGCTTCAGGGTGGCAGATACGCAGTATTTT. It yields the protein CASSFRVADTQYF.

This clonotype was seen more than once but under ten times. V is TRBV12-3 or TRBV12-4 and J is TRBJ2-2; D may correspond to TRBD1 or TRBD2 (7 bases each). This CDR3 comprises 17 residues. V lost 5 bases and J lost 0, with 16 bases in between. Here the CDR3 reads CASSPQGGGANTGELFF. The DNA for the CDR3 is TGTGCCAGCAGTCCCCAGGGGGGGGGAGCGAACACCGGGGAGCTGTTTTTT.

This clonotype showed up many times. V usage is TRBV5-1 and J usage is TRBJ2-7, with 11 nucleotides matching TRBD1. Germline lookup yields CDR1 SGHRS and CDR2 YFSETQ. CDR3 length: 16 amino acids. The trim removed 2 bases at V and 3 bases at J, leaving 7 bases unmatched. The CDR3 here is CASSFRTGQGGYEQYF. The CDR3 DNA reads as TGCGCCAGCAGCTTCCGGACGGGACAGGGGGGCTACGAGCAGTACTTC.

The rearrangement uses TRBV20-1 and TRBJ2-2; TRBD2 matches at 12 bases. The trim removed 3 bases at V and 8 bases at J, leaving 7 bases unmatched. Germline values: CDR1 DFQATT, CDR2 SNEGSKA (reference sequence). This CDR3 is built from 15 residues. The CDR3 region is CSASPVLAGGGELFF. CDR3 DNA sequence: TGCAGTGCTAGCCCCGTACTAGCGGGGGGTGGGGAGCTGTTTTTT.

This clonotype appeared many times. The chain has TRBV28 and TRBJ2-7, with D perhaps TRBD1 or TRBD2 (5 bases each). The ends were cut back, 6 bases at V and 0 bases at J, with 18 bases in the middle. The CDR3 sequence is 16 residues long. In germline, CDR1 is MDHEN, CDR2 SYDVKM. DNA for the CDR3: TGTGCCAGCAGCTCTCCCGGGACCCGGACCTCCTACGAGCAGTACTTC. It yields the protein CASSSPGTRTSYEQYF. Full variable domain (rest looked up from reference TRBV28 and TRBJ2-7): DVKVTQSSRYLVKRTGEKVFLECVQDMDHENMFWYRQDPGLGLRLIYFSYDVKMKEKGDIPEGYSVSREKKERFSLILESASTNQTSMYLCASSSPGTRTSYEQYFGPGTRLTVT.

At least ten counts were recorded for this clonotype. J is TRBJ2-2 and V is TRBV4-3; D call uncertain. The CDR3 runs 16 residues. The V gene lost 0 bases and the J gene lost 0 bases, with 8 bases spanning the gap. The germline gives CDR1 LGHNA, CDR2 YSLEER. CDR3 nucleotides: TGCGCCAGCAGCCAAGATCCAGGCCCGAACACCGGGGAGCTGTTTTTT. Protein sequence: CASSQDPGPNTGELFF.

This clonotype was seen many times. The chain couples TRBV20-1 to TRBJ2-3; D possibly matches TRBD1 or TRBD2 (5 bases each). The germline V gene has CDR1 DFQATT and CDR2 SNEGSKA (reference sequence). The V end lost 4 bases, the J end lost 6 bases, and 14 bases lay between the germline ends. The CDR3 has 13 amino acids. CDR3 DNA: TGCAGTGCTACCGGGACCCCAGGGGATACGCAGTATTTT. Its translation is CSATGTPGDTQYF.

This clonotype came up many times. The CDR3 coding sequence is TGCAGTGCTAGAGTCCCGGCGGGGGATAATTCACCCCTCCACTTT. It codes for CSARVPAGDNSPLHF. The chain is built from TRBV20-1 and TRBJ1-6; D is possibly TRBD1 (5 bases). V lost 1 base and J 5 bases, leaving 12 bases between the germline ends. The CDR3 loop spans 15 amino acids. Germline-derived CDR1 and CDR2 are DFQATT and SNEGSKA (reference sequence).